The present TCR beta chain was sequenced within a study of control samples from healthy donors and cancer patients. V gave up 3 bases and J gave up 7 bases, with 16 bases separating them. CDR3 length: 15 residues. Germline V gene lookup returns CDR1 DFQATT and CDR2 SNEGSKA (reference sequence). Sequenced by immunoSEQ multiplex PCR; TCRdb stores in-frame clones only, minus some. The sample has 130,000 to 150,000 clones, approximately 91% seen once; the top ten hold roughly 9%. The chain combines TRBV20-1 with TRBJ1-6; D ambiguous. This sequence originates from a woman in her 30s in good health. Sequences were obtained from blood. The CDR3 loop is CSASHSSIKNSPLHF. CDR3 coding DNA: TGCAGTGCTAGTCACAGCTCGATAAAGAATTCACCCCTCCACTTT.